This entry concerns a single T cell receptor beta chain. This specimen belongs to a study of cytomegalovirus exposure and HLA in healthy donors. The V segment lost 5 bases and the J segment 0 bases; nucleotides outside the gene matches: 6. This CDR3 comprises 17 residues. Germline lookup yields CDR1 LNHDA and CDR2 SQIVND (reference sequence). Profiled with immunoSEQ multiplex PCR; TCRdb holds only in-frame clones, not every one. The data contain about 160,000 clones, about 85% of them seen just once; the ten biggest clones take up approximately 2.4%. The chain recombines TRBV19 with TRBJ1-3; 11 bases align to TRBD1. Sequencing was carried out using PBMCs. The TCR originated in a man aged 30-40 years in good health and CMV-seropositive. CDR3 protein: CASSRTGGRLSGNTIYF. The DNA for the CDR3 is TGTGCCAGTAGTCGGACAGGGGGCCGACTCTCTGGAAACACCATATATTTT.